These 18 T cell receptor beta chains originate from one sample sequenced in a study of T cell responses to AZD1222 COVID-19 vaccine. The assay was immunoSEQ multiplex PCR, and TCRdb's table has in-frame clones only and misses some. Of approximately 140,000 clones in the sample, 91% were seen once. The material sequenced was peripheral blood, taken 28 days after the second dose of the MenACWY control vaccine. The receptors were sampled from an adult who received the MenACWY meningococcal vaccine as a control.

This clone was seen a few times. The chain employs TRBV12-3 or TRBV12-4 and TRBJ1-2; 8 bases agree with TRBD1. V was clipped by 3 bases and J by 6 bases; unmatched bases: 3. The CDR3 has 13 residues. The CDR3 nucleotides are TGTGCCAGCAGTTTCGCAGGGGGCGATGGCTACACCTTC. Translating it yields CASSFAGGDGYTF.

V and J are TRBV7-6 and TRBJ1-1; D is unresolved. The CDR3 has 14 residues. Trimming cost V 5 bases and J 3 bases, with 13 bases left between them. Germline V CDR1 and CDR2: SGHVS, FNYEAQ. The CDR3: CASSPTPTDTEAFF. The CDR3 region has the DNA TGTGCCAGCAGCCCTACCCCGACGGACACTGAAGCTTTCTTT. Variable domain in full (rest from reference TRBV7-6 and TRBJ1-1): GAGVSQSPRYKVTKRGQDVALRCDPISGHVSLYWYRQALGQGPEFLTYFNYEAQQDKSGLPNDRFSAERPEGSISTLTIQRTEQRDSAMYRCASSPTPTDTEAFFGQGTRLTVV.

The chain recombines TRBV28 with TRBJ1-5; weak D call: TRBD1 (6 bases). The V gene lost 3 bases and the J gene lost 4 bases, with 19 bases spanning the gap. From germline, CDR1 is MDHEN and CDR2 SYDVKM. CDR3 length: 17 residues. The CDR3 DNA reads TGTGCCAGCAGTTTTGGGGCGGGCAGGGGACATAATCAGCCCCAGCATTTT. It yields the protein CASSFGAGRGHNQPQHF.

The genes are TRBV15 and TRBJ1-4, with D tentatively TRBD1 (5 bases). The CDR3 is 17 residues long. CDR1 LNHNV and CDR2 YYDKDF come from the germline V gene (reference sequence). V was shortened by 2 bases and J by 3 bases, with 16 bases between the two germline ends. The CDR3 DNA reads TGTGCCACCAGCAGACAAGGGGCCCCAGCGGCTAATGAAAAACTGTTTTTT. The encoded protein is CATSRQGAPAANEKLFF.

The chain carries TRBV6-5 and TRBJ1-1; 7 positions agree with TRBD1. The CDR3 covers 15 residues. With 1 base clipped from V and 5 bases from J, the junction kept 7 bases outside the gene matches. Germline CDR1 MNHEY, CDR2 SVGAGI. The CDR3 DNA follows: TGTGCCAGCAGTTACTGGGAGGGGGCCAGGACTGAAGCTTTCTTT. Its protein is CASSYWEGARTEAFF.

J is TRBJ2-1 and V is TRBV28, with D possibly being TRBD1 (5 bases). CDR3 length: 15 amino acids. Germline CDR1 and CDR2: MDHEN and SYDVKM. V lost 5 bases and J lost 3, with 14 bases in between. The CDR3 coding sequence is TGTGCCAGCAGTCCCCCCAAGGGGATCTACAATGAGCAGTTCTTC. Translating it yields CASSPPKGIYNEQFF.

This clone has just one count. The chain is built from TRBV6-6 and TRBJ2-7; 10 bases line up with TRBD1. This CDR3 region has 15 residues. The germline CDR1 and CDR2 sequences are MNHNY and SVGAGI (reference sequence). Losses at the gene ends were 5 bases for V and 2 bases for J; bases not matched to a gene: 6. CDR3 nucleotide sequence: TGTGCCAGCAGTCCGACCGGGACAGGGGCCTACGAGCAGTACTTC. Residues: CASSPTGTGAYEQYF.

The chain links TRBV18 to TRBJ1-6; D remains ambiguous. Germline V gives CDR1 KGHSH, CDR2 LQKENI. The V end was cut by 4 bases, the J end by 7 bases, with 5 bases between. The CDR3 runs to 12 residues. The CDR3: CASSLQNSPLHF. CDR3 sequence (DNA): TGTGCCAGCTCACTGCAAAATTCACCCCTCCACTTT.

The chain has TRBV11-1 and TRBJ1-1; unclear D gene. From germline, CDR1 is SGHAT and CDR2 FQDESV (reference sequence). V was pared by 1 base and J by 7 bases, with 16 bases between. The CDR3 is made up of 15 amino acids. The DNA for the CDR3 is TGTGCCAGCAGCTTAGTTCGGCACGGGGTTGGTGAAGCTTTCTTT. It is translated as CASSLVRHGVGEAFF.

The rearrangement links TRBV10-2 to TRBJ2-7; weak D call: TRBD1 (6 bases). From germline, CDR1 is WSHSY and CDR2 SAAADI. Between the trimmed V and J ends, which lost 5 bases and 3 bases, there was a span of 14 bases. This CDR3 spans 14 amino acids. In DNA form, the CDR3 reads TGCGCCAGCAGTACCGGGCTACAGGGCTACGAGCAGTACTTC. As protein: CASSTGLQGYEQYF.

The V call is TRBV28, the J call TRBJ2-7; maybe TRBD2 (5 bases). The ends were cut back, 5 bases at V and 6 bases at J, with 11 bases in the middle. Germline CDR1 and CDR2: MDHEN and SYDVKM. CDR3 length equals 12 residues. The CDR3 nucleotides are TGTGCCAGCAGTGAGCTTCGGGGCGAGCAGTACTTC. This translates into CASSELRGEQYF.

The rearrangement uses TRBV6-1 and TRBJ2-7, with 13 positions matching TRBD2. V was pared by 3 bases and J by 3 bases, with 8 bases of the junction left unmatched. The length of the CDR3 is 17 residues. Germline-derived CDR1 and CDR2 are MNHNS and SASEGT. The CDR3 nucleotides are TGTGCCAGCAGTGACTATCGGACTAGCGGGAGTAGCTACGAGCAGTACTTC. It translates to CASSDYRTSGSSYEQYF.

In this sample, this clone turned up once. The chain carries TRBV10-3 and TRBJ2-1; TRBD1 matches 7 bases. The CDR3 extends over 16 amino acids. With 3 bases clipped from V and 1 base from J, the junction kept 6 bases outside the gene matches. Germline V lookup: CDR1 ENHRY, CDR2 SYGVKD. The CDR3 sequence is CAISDSRGSSYNEQFF. CDR3 sequence (DNA): TGTGCCATCAGTGACTCCAGGGGGTCTTCCTACAATGAGCAGTTCTTC.

The rearrangement joins TRBV7-9 to TRBJ1-1; 8 nucleotides agree with TRBD1. Per the germline V gene, CDR1 is SEHNR and CDR2 is FQNEAQ (reference sequence). The CDR3 length is 14 residues. Losses at the gene ends were 3 bases for V and 5 bases for J; bases not matched to a gene: 5. CDR3 loop: CASSLDRERTEAFF. Written as DNA, the CDR3 is TGTGCCAGCAGCTTGGACAGGGAGAGGACTGAAGCTTTCTTT.

The V gene is TRBV7-2, the J gene TRBJ2-7, with D possibly matching TRBD2 (5 bases). The CDR3 loop spans 15 amino acids. V lost 2 bases, J lost 4 bases, and 15 bases lay in between. The germline V gene encodes CDR1 SGHTA and CDR2 FQGNSA. Written as DNA, the CDR3 is TGTGCCAGCAGCTTATGGCCGGGGATGGGTTACGAGCAGTACTTC. Translating gives CASSLWPGMGYEQYF.

The genes are TRBV28 and TRBJ2-7; no clear D. The CDR3 sequence is 14 residues long. Germline V gives CDR1 MDHEN, CDR2 SYDVKM. Trimming pared 3 bases from V and 2 bases from J, leaving 11 bases between. The DNA of the CDR3 is TGTGCCAGCAGTTTTGCAGAGCTCACCTACGAGCAGTACTTC. This encodes CASSFAELTYEQYF.

This clone was found many times. The rearrangement links TRBV2 to TRBJ1-2; 10 bases align to TRBD1. Unmatched junction bases numbered 11, after V lost 3 bases and J lost 7 bases. The germline V gene encodes CDR1 SNHLY and CDR2 FYNNEI. CDR3 length equals 16 residues. The CDR3 sequence: CASSEGRTGGGSGYTF. As DNA, the CDR3 is TGTGCCAGCAGTGAGGGGAGGACAGGGGGAGGTTCTGGCTACACCTTC.

The chain carries TRBV29-1 and TRBJ2-5; perhaps TRBD2 as D (6 bases). There are 13 residues in the CDR3. Germline V gene sequence: CDR1 SQVTM, CDR2 ANQGSEA. Trimming removed 3 bases from V and 4 bases from J, with 12 bases in between. DNA for the CDR3: TGCAGCGTTGACGAGGGACTGCTAGAGACCCAGTACTTC. It is translated as CSVDEGLLETQYF.